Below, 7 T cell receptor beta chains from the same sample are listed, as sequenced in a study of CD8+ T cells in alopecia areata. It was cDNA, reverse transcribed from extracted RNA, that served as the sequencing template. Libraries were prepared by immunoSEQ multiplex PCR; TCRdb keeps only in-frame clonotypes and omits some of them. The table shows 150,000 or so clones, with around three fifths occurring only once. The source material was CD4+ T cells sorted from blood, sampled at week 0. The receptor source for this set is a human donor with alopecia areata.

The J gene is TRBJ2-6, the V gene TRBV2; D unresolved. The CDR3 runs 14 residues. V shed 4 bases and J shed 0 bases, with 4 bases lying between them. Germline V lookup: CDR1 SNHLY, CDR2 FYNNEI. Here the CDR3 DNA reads TGTGCCAGCAGTGGGGACTCTGGGGCCAACGTCCTGACTTTC. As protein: CASSGDSGANVLTF.

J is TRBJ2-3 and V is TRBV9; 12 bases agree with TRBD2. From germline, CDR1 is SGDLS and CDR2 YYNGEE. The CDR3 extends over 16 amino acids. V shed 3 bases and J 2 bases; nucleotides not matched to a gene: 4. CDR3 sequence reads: CASSATSGGLTDTQYF. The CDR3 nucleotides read TGTGCCAGCAGCGCGACTAGCGGGGGCCTCACAGATACGCAGTATTTT.

CDR3: CSVADQSGNQPQHF. The CDR3 DNA reads TGCAGCGTTGCAGACCAGAGCGGCAATCAGCCCCAGCATTTT. This sequence joins TRBV29-1 and TRBJ1-5; D ambiguous. Germline assignment: CDR1 SQVTM and CDR2 ANQGSEA. Trimming stripped 4 bases from V and 2 bases from J, with 12 bases between. The CDR3 covers 14 residues.

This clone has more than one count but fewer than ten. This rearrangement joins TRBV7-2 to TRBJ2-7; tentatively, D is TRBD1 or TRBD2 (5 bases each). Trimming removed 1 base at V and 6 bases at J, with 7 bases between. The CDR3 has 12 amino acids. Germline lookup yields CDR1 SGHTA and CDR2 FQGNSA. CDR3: CASSLGGSEQYF. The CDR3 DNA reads TGTGCCAGCAGCTTAGGGGGGAGCGAGCAGTACTTC. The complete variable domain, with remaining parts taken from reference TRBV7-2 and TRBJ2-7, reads GAGVSQSPSNKVTEKGKDVELRCDPISGHTALYWYRQSLGQGLEFLIYFQGNSAPDKSGLPSDRFSAERTGGSVSTLTIQRTQQEDSAVYLCASSLGGSEQYFGPGTRLTVT.

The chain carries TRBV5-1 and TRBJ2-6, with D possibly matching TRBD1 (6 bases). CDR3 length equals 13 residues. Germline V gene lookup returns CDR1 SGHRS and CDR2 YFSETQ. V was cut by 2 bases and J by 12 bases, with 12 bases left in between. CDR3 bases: TGCGCCAGCAGCTTACAGGGTGTTACCGTCCTGACTTTC. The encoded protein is CASSLQGVTVLTF.

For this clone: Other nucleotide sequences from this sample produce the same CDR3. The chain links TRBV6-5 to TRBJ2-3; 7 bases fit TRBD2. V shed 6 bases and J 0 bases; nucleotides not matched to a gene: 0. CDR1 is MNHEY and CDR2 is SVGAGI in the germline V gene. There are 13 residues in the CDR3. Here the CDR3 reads CASRGGSTDTQYF. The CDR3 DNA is TGTGCCAGCAGGGGGGGGAGCACAGATACGCAGTATTTT.

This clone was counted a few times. Here the CDR3 reads CSVGAGTYEKLFF. CDR3 DNA: TGCAGCGTTGGCGCAGGGACTTACGAAAAACTGTTTTTT. The chain has TRBV29-1 and TRBJ1-4; tentatively, D is TRBD1 (5 bases). CDR1 SQVTM and CDR2 ANQGSEA come from the germline V gene. The CDR3 contains 13 residues. V lost 4 bases and J lost 8, with 14 bases in between.